This entry is about one T cell receptor beta chain. Its target is not known. Selection for sequencing was limited to patients who had shown CD8+CD57+ cell expansion by flow cytometry. Every patient had severe acquired aplastic anemia. The data stem from a study of CD8+CD57+ T cells in acquired aplastic anemia. On the study more broadly: The sorted CD4+ and CD8+ cells yielded an average approximately 3.2 ug of DNA. Study-level results: The same twenty-nine CD8+ CDR3 sequences occurred in patients and in controls.

CDR3 and TCR beta VDJ profiling relied on a genomic DNA template. A single record per CDR3 protein comes from TCRdb applying MiXCR to the reads. The table lists a few hundred thousand distinct CDR3 sequences, about three fifths of them singletons. The V gene end was trimmed by 6 bases and the J gene end by 9 bases; junction bases not matched to a gene: 11. CDR3 size: 14 residues. This clonotype was obtained from a human donor with aplastic anemia. Sequencing was done on a sample of sorted CD4+, CD8+, or CD8+CD57+ T cells (not recorded which) from PBMCs. The V and J genes are TRBV12-3 or TRBV12-4 and TRBJ1-3; the match to TRBD1 covers 7 bases. The CDR3: CASSPRQGVVTIYF. The CDR3 bases are TGTGCCAGCAGCCCCAGACAGGGAGTAGTCACCATATATTTT.